The source of this T cell receptor (beta chain) is a study of T cells in narcolepsy. Study background: Healthy controls were enrolled alongside patients with narcolepsy type 1 or type 2.

In regard to this clone: The antigen remains undetermined.

V was cut by 2 bases and J by 3 bases, with 13 bases left in between. The germline gives CDR1 GTSNPN, CDR2 SVGIG (reference sequence). The CDR3 consists of 14 residues. The data were produced by immunoSEQ multiplex PCR, yet TCRdb's version contains in-frame clones alone and is incomplete. Among around 18,000 clones, around 86% were seen once, and the ten largest hold about 0.77%. Study-level points and caveats: Autoreactive clonotypes reportedly recurred in blood of same and different patients, not controls. Some memory CD4+ repertoires had no autoreactive clone sequences. Same-patient CSF and blood CD4+ T cell clonotypes included HCRT-specific and TRIB2-specific autoreactive ones.

V usage is TRBV30 and J usage is TRBJ1-1, with TRBD1 as a possible D gene (5 bases). This clonotype was sampled from a human donor in good health. The specimen was memory (CD45RA-) CD4+ T cells from blood. This chain's CDR3 is CAWSLGGTDTEAFF. Written as DNA, the CDR3 is TGTGCCTGGAGTCTGGGGGGAACGGACACTGAAGCTTTCTTT.